The rows below give T cell receptor beta chains drawn from one sample of a study of vaccination effects on CD4 cells after COVID-19. Method: immunoSEQ multiplex PCR; TCRdb's copy keeps in-frame clones and lacks some. Of roughly 30,000 clones detected, under 85% appear once; the ten largest clones hold around 26%. These receptors' antigens are unknown. Sequencing was performed on CD4+ T cells from PBMCs cultured with a peptide pool, taken before COVID-19 vaccination. The receptors shown here come from a human donor who had a prior SARS-CoV-2 infection. Each CDR3 is given with its conserved first and last residue. The D gene is left open where the match is weak. For some rows the clone size is stated as once, few or many, or as a class when expanded; others skip it.

TRBV19,TRBD2,TRBJ2-5,NA,CASSSGRAAETQYF,TGTGCCAGTAGTAGCGGGAGGGCCGCCGAGACCCAGTACTTC
TRBV12-3/TRBV12-4,NA,TRBJ2-7,NA,CASSTRVVYEQYF,TGTGCCAGCAGTACCAGGGTTGTCTACGAGCAGTACTTC
TRBV7-8,NA,TRBJ1-4,medium-sized,CASSPQGTANEKLFF,TGTGCCAGCAGCCCCCAAGGGACCGCAAACGAAAAACTGTTTTTT
TRBV30,NA,TRBJ2-3,NA,CAWEPGTDTQYF,TGTGCCTGGGAACCCGGCACAGATACGCAGTATTTT
TRBV7-2,NA,TRBJ1-1,NA,CASSDLGRGYTEAFF,TGTGCCAGCAGTGACCTCGGGAGGGGGTACACTGAAGCTTTCTTT
TRBV7-3,NA,TRBJ2-6,NA,CASRRSPGQANVLTF,TGTGCCAGCAGACGGAGCCCGGGGCAGGCCAACGTCCTGACTTTC
TRBV6-5,NA,TRBJ1-2,once,CAVQREANYGYTF,TGTGCCGTCCAGAGGGAGGCTAACTATGGCTACACCTTC
TRBV11-2,TRBD2,TRBJ2-2,NA,CASSLVRASGTSNTGELFF,TGTGCCAGCAGCTTAGTCCGGGCTAGCGGGACCTCGAACACCGGGGAGCTGTTTTTT
TRBV11-3,TRBD1,TRBJ2-5,NA,CASSSLMGQQKETQYF,TGTGCCAGCAGCTCCCTGATGGGACAGCAGAAAGAGACCCAGTACTTC
TRBV24-1,TRBD2,TRBJ2-3,NA,CATSDRLASTQYF,TGTGCCACCAGTGATAGACTAGCCAGTACGCAGTATTTT
TRBV18,NA,TRBJ2-2,few,CASSIDPGAGELFF,TGTGCCAGCTCGATTGATCCCGGGGCCGGGGAGCTGTTTTTT
TRBV6-2/TRBV6-3,NA,TRBJ2-7,NA,CASSPKLRIRLEQYF,TGTGCCAGCAGCCCTAAGCTCAGAATCCGTCTCGAGCAGTACTTC
TRBV5-1,NA,TRBJ1-1,NA,CASSLAAVLSNTEAFF,TGCGCCAGCAGCTTGGCAGCAGTTTTGTCGAACACTGAAGCTTTCTTT
TRBV5-1,NA,TRBJ1-2,NA,CASSSEGMDYGYTF,TGCGCCAGCAGCTCGGAAGGGATGGACTATGGCTACACCTTC
TRBV3-1/TRBV3-2,NA,TRBJ2-3,NA,CASSQVYRDTQYF,TGTGCCAGCAGCCAAGTGTATAGAGATACGCAGTATTTT
TRBV7-3,TRBD2,TRBJ2-7,NA,CASSLTLLAGDSSYEQYF,TGTGCCAGCAGCTTAACGCTTCTAGCGGGGGACTCCTCCTACGAGCAGTACTTC
TRBV9,NA,TRBJ2-1,few,CASSVGVMDEQFF,TGTGCCAGCAGCGTAGGGGTTATGGATGAGCAGTTCTTC
TRBV7-9,NA,TRBJ1-2,NA,CASSLAFRSTVYGYTF,TGTGCCAGCAGCTTAGCGTTCAGGTCCACAGTCTATGGCTACACCTTC
TRBV6-5,TRBD1,TRBJ2-7,few,CASSIQGANYEQYF,TGTGCCAGCAGTATACAGGGGGCTAACTACGAGCAGTACTTC
TRBV6-6,NA,TRBJ2-7,NA,CASSYPARHSYEQYF,TGTGCCAGCAGTTACCCGGCCCGACACTCCTACGAGCAGTACTTC
TRBV5-1,NA,TRBJ1-6,NA,CAPPRGIRIQDRTISPLHF,TGCGCCCCCCCAAGGGGTATTCGTATACAGGACCGCACGATTTCACCCCTCCACTTT
TRBV18,NA,TRBJ2-1,NA,CASSSGTNNEQFF,TGTGCCAGCTCATCCGGGACAAATAATGAGCAGTTCTTC
TRBV11-2,NA,TRBJ2-2,NA,CASSRAGTNTGELFF,TGTGCCAGCAGCAGAGCAGGGACGAACACCGGGGAGCTGTTTTTT
TRBV12-3/TRBV12-4,NA,TRBJ2-1,NA,CASSPDNYNEQFF,TGTGCCAGCAGCCCGGACAACTACAATGAGCAGTTCTTC
TRBV4-2,TRBD2,TRBJ2-1,NA,CASSQATSGSINEQFF,TGTGCCAGCAGCCAAGCGACTAGCGGGAGTATAAATGAGCAGTTCTTC
TRBV5-6,NA,TRBJ2-2,few,CASSYSFLTGELFF,TGTGCCAGCAGCTACTCTTTCCTCACCGGGGAGCTGTTTTTT
TRBV5-1,NA,TRBJ1-2,NA,CASSGDSYSNYGYTF,TGCGCCAGCAGCGGCGACTCCTACTCTAACTATGGCTACACCTTC
TRBV7-2,NA,TRBJ1-1,NA,CASSLDPRGTEAFF,TGTGCCAGCAGCTTGGACCCGAGGGGCACTGAAGCTTTCTTT
TRBV4-2,TRBD2,TRBJ2-7,once,CASSPAPGRRTSGRSSYEQYF,TGTGCCAGCAGCCCGGCCCCCGGGCGCAGGACTAGCGGGAGGAGCTCCTACGAGCAGTACTTC
TRBV3-1/TRBV3-2,NA,TRBJ1-6,few,CASSHWGRTNSPLHF,TGTGCCAGCAGCCATTGGGGCAGGACTAATTCACCCCTCCACTTT
TRBV15,NA,TRBJ2-7,NA,CATSRDVDEQYF,TGTGCCACCAGCAGAGATGTGGACGAGCAGTACTTC
TRBV6-1,NA,TRBJ2-7,once,CASSEQNRASYEQYF,TGTGCCAGCAGTGAACAAAACAGGGCCTCCTACGAGCAGTACTTC
TRBV6-5,TRBD1,TRBJ1-1,NA,CASSFYRGGTEAFF,TGTGCCAGCAGTTTCTACAGGGGAGGGACTGAAGCTTTCTTT
TRBV6-6,NA,TRBJ2-7,NA,CASSYSDVYEQYF,TGTGCCAGCAGTTACTCCGACGTCTACGAGCAGTACTTC
TRBV4-3,TRBD1,TRBJ2-7,NA,CASSQTGTGAMYEQYF,TGCGCCAGCAGCCAAACCGGGACAGGGGCGATGTACGAGCAGTACTTC
TRBV11-3,NA,TRBJ2-3,once,CASSSDRSTDTQYF,TGTGCCAGCAGCTCTGACAGGAGCACAGATACGCAGTATTTT
TRBV7-9,TRBD1,TRBJ2-1,NA,CASSERDSYNEQFF,TGTGCCAGCAGCGAACGGGACAGTTACAATGAGCAGTTCTTC
TRBV27,TRBD2,TRBJ2-2,NA,CASSLWGGTGELFF,TGTGCCAGCAGTTTATGGGGGGGAACCGGGGAGCTGTTTTTT
TRBV7-9,TRBD1,TRBJ2-7,once,CASSSQTGGNEQYF,TGTGCCAGCAGCTCACAGACAGGGGGGAACGAGCAGTACTTC
TRBV9,TRBD2,TRBJ2-5,NA,CASSVVGGIGETQYF,TGTGCCAGCAGCGTAGTGGGGGGGATTGGGGAGACCCAGTACTTC
TRBV6-5,NA,TRBJ2-7,once,CASSPHINYEQYF,TGTGCCAGCAGTCCGCACATTAACTACGAGCAGTACTTC
TRBV12-3/TRBV12-4,NA,TRBJ1-5,NA,CASSYRQNQPQHF,TGTGCCAGCAGTTACCGGCAGAATCAGCCCCAGCATTTT
TRBV5-5,NA,TRBJ2-7,NA,CASSFTQGIVYEQYF,TGTGCCAGCAGCTTTACACAGGGCATCGTCTACGAGCAGTACTTC